Listed below are T cell receptor beta chains from one sample, sequenced in a study of T cells in Graves' hyperthyroidism and ophthalmopathy. Via MiXCR, TCRdb re-called the multiplex PCR reads, giving one row per CDR3 protein. The data contain around 250,000 distinct CDR3 sequences, just over 14% of them singletons. The sample consisted of blood. These receptors were obtained from a woman aged 40 to 50 with Graves' hyperthyroidism that later progressed to Graves' ophthalmopathy. The CDR3 runs from the conserved cysteine through the conserved F or W. D genes are given only for firm matches. Rows may omit the clone size; those that give it use once, few, many or a size class.

v_call	j_call	clone_size	d_call	cdr3_aa	cdr3_nt
TRBV7-9	TRBJ2-5	-	TRBD2	CASSLFPSGSWGETQYF	TGTGCCAGCAGCTTGTTTCCTAGCGGGAGCTGGGGGGAGACCCAGTACTTC
TRBV10-2	TRBJ2-5	many	-	CASSEVLFQETQYF	TGCGCCAGCAGTGAGGTCCTCTTCCAAGAGACCCAGTACTTC
TRBV2	TRBJ1-4	-	-	CASSENSSNEKLFF	TGTGCCAGCAGTGAAAATTCGTCGAATGAAAAACTGTTTTTT
TRBV2	TRBJ1-1	many	-	CASSEGGFKATEAFF	TGTGCCAGCAGTGAGGGGGGATTCAAGGCCACTGAAGCTTTCTTT
TRBV12-3/TRBV12-4	TRBJ2-7	many	TRBD2	CASSLVSGEIYEQYF	TGTGCCAGCAGTTTGGTTAGCGGGGAGATCTACGAGCAGTACTTC
TRBV5-4	TRBJ2-7	few	TRBD1	CASSLEGQGSSYEQYF	TGTGCCAGCAGCTTGGAGGGACAGGGGAGCTCCTACGAGCAGTACTTC
TRBV14	TRBJ2-1	many	-	CASSQEGPWYNEQFF	TGTGCCAGCAGCCAAGAGGGACCATGGTACAATGAGCAGTTCTTC
TRBV20-1	TRBJ1-6	many	-	CSARDGAMPYNSPLHF	TGCAGTGCTAGAGATGGGGCTATGCCTTATAATTCACCCCTCCACTTT
TRBV28	TRBJ2-7	-	TRBD2	CASSLDRALAGGRYEQYF	TGTGCCAGCAGCCTTGACAGGGCTCTAGCGGGAGGCCGATACGAGCAGTACTTC
TRBV6-5	TRBJ1-1	many	-	CASSYSGGGNTEAFF	TGTGCCAGCAGTTACTCTGGGGGTGGGAACACTGAAGCTTTCTTT
TRBV12-3/TRBV12-4	TRBJ1-5	many	-	CASSSQPRAQPQHF	TGTGCCAGCAGTTCGCAGCCCAGGGCCCAGCCCCAGCATTTT
TRBV20-1	TRBJ2-5	many	-	CSARRDSPQETQYF	TGCAGTGCTAGGAGGGACTCCCCCCAAGAGACCCAGTACTTC
TRBV20-1	TRBJ2-7	many	TRBD1	CSAAGTGAYEQYF	TGCAGCGCAGCCGGGACAGGGGCCTACGAGCAGTACTTC
TRBV27	TRBJ2-3	many	-	CASSGSRMTDTQYF	TGTGCCAGCAGTGGATCTAGGATGACAGATACGCAGTATTTT
TRBV20-1	TRBJ2-4	-	TRBD2	CSAKLAAENIQYF	TGCAGTGCGAAACTAGCGGCCGAAAACATTCAGTACTTC
TRBV7-3	TRBJ2-1	many	-	CASSLIGGTYNEQFF	TGTGCCAGCAGCTTAATAGGGGGAACCTACAATGAGCAGTTCTTC
TRBV5-1	TRBJ2-5	many	TRBD2	CASSLGASGTETQYF	TGCGCCAGCAGCTTGGGGGCTAGCGGGACCGAGACCCAGTACTTC
TRBV6-2/TRBV6-3	TRBJ1-5	many	TRBD1	CASSYLGTVLRPQHF	TGTGCCAGCAGTTACCTAGGGACAGTCCTTCGGCCCCAGCATTTT
TRBV20-1	TRBJ1-2	-	-	CSARWTANYGYTF	TGCAGTGCTAGATGGACAGCGAACTATGGCTACACCTTC
TRBV20-1	TRBJ2-3	-	-	CSALPRVPGRTDTQYF	TGCAGTGCCCTGCCTAGGGTCCCCGGGCGTACAGATACGCAGTATTTT
TRBV6-1	TRBJ2-1	many	TRBD2	CASRPIAGVTYNEQFF	TGTGCCAGCAGACCAATAGCGGGAGTTACCTACAATGAGCAGTTCTTC
TRBV6-1	TRBJ1-5	many	TRBD1	CASRWTGGGQPQHF	TGTGCCAGCAGGTGGACAGGGGGCGGTCAGCCCCAGCATTTT
TRBV10-3	TRBJ1-4	many	-	CAISDATNEKLFF	TGTGCCATCAGTGATGCAACTAATGAAAAACTGTTTTTT
TRBV10-1	TRBJ2-7	few	-	CASSDNIYEQYF	TGCGCCAGCAGTGATAACATTTACGAGCAGTACTTC
TRBV9	TRBJ2-2	few	-	CASSLAYISWGRNTGELFF	TGTGCCAGCAGCCTAGCGTATATTTCCTGGGGGCGCAACACCGGGGAGCTGTTTTTT
TRBV14	TRBJ1-2	-	TRBD1	CASSPRTGGYGYTF	TGTGCCAGCAGCCCTCGGACAGGGGGCTATGGCTACACCTTC
TRBV7-9	TRBJ1-3	few	TRBD1	CASSLTGTGGSFLRGNTIYF	TGTGCCAGCAGCTTAACGGGTACAGGGGGCTCGTTCTTGAGGGGAAACACCATATATTTT
TRBV2	TRBJ1-1	many	-	CASSVSRNTEAFF	TGTGCCAGCAGTGTATCAAGGAACACTGAAGCTTTCTTT
TRBV15	TRBJ2-1	-	TRBD1	CATSRADTGANEQFF	TGTGCCACCAGCAGAGCCGACACAGGGGCTAATGAGCAGTTCTTC
TRBV12-3/TRBV12-4	TRBJ2-2	many	TRBD1	CASTKGQDNTGELFF	TGTGCCAGCACCAAGGGACAGGATAACACCGGGGAGCTGTTTTTT
TRBV2	TRBJ1-6	many	TRBD1	CATPTGDPNSPLHF	TGTGCCACCCCGACAGGGGACCCGAATTCACCCCTCCACTTT
TRBV20-1	TRBJ2-1	many	-	CSARESSYNEQFF	TGCAGTGCTAGAGAGAGCTCCTACAATGAGCAGTTCTTC
TRBV12-3/TRBV12-4	TRBJ1-1	many	-	CASTIDGVNTEAFF	TGTGCCAGCACCATTGACGGGGTGAACACTGAAGCTTTCTTT
TRBV13	TRBJ2-7	few	-	CASSPRRVGGLGAYEQYF	TGTGCCAGCAGCCCGCGGAGGGTGGGAGGCCTGGGCGCCTACGAGCAGTACTTC
TRBV29-1	TRBJ2-1	many	TRBD2	CSVTAGVGSSYNEQFF	TGCAGCGTTACAGCGGGAGTGGGTAGCTCCTACAATGAGCAGTTCTTC
TRBV25-1	TRBJ2-2	many	TRBD2	CASSGGRASGLELFF	TGTGCCAGCAGTGGTGGGAGGGCATCGGGTTTAGAGCTGTTTTTT
TRBV20-1	TRBJ1-5	few	-	CSAAEYSNQPQHF	TGCAGTGCCGCAGAGTATAGCAATCAGCCCCAGCATTTT
TRBV4-1	TRBJ2-1	few	TRBD2	CASSPTAVAGIYEQFF	TGCGCCAGCAGCCCTACCGCGGTAGCGGGAATATATGAGCAGTTCTTC
TRBV20-1	TRBJ2-3	-	-	CSADFPSTDTQYF	TGCAGTGCGGACTTCCCAAGCACAGATACGCAGTATTTT
TRBV5-8	TRBJ2-7	many	TRBD1	CASRRDRTSYEQYF	TGTGCCAGCAGAAGGGACAGGACCTCCTACGAGCAGTACTTC
TRBV4-1	TRBJ2-5	-	TRBD2	CASSQKEGSGEETQYF	TGCGCCAGCAGCCAAAAAGAAGGGAGCGGGGAAGAGACCCAGTACTTC
TRBV27	TRBJ1-6	many	-	CASKGSAGSNNSPLHF	TGTGCCAGCAAAGGGTCGGCAGGGAGTAATAATTCACCCCTCCACTTT
TRBV7-8	TRBJ1-3	many	-	CASSLVGGSLSGNTIYF	TGTGCCAGCAGCTTAGTTGGGGGGAGCCTCTCTGGAAACACCATATATTTT
TRBV28	TRBJ2-7	many	-	CASSWTVKYEQYF	TGTGCCAGCAGTTGGACAGTCAAATACGAGCAGTACTTC
TRBV4-2	TRBJ1-1	many	TRBD1	CASSLPGQGGTEAFF	TGTGCCAGCAGCCTCCCGGGACAGGGGGGGACTGAAGCTTTCTTT
TRBV28	TRBJ2-7	many	TRBD2	CASSLSLVLAGVTYEQYF	TGTGCCAGCAGTTTATCCCTAGTACTAGCGGGAGTTACCTACGAGCAGTACTTC
TRBV15	TRBJ1-1	many	-	CATSRPLTVEAFF	TGTGCCACCAGCAGACCCTTGACTGTCGAAGCTTTCTTT
TRBV5-4	TRBJ2-3	many	-	CASSFDLALSTDTQYF	TGTGCCAGCAGCTTCGATCTAGCGCTGAGCACAGATACGCAGTATTTT
TRBV13	TRBJ2-1	many	-	CASSFRTLHNEQFF	TGTGCCAGCAGCTTCCGGACGCTGCACAATGAGCAGTTCTTC